Below are 10 T cell receptor beta chains sequenced from a single sample in a study of tumor and adjacent non-tumor tissue in lung cancer. RNA was extracted from bulk tissue without any cell sorting. Three rounds of nested PCR, following a modified ARM-PCR protocol, produced the TCRbeta library. TCRdb ran MiXCR on the multiplex PCR reads and lists one entry per CDR3 protein. The profile shows about 75,000 distinct CDR3 sequences, around four fifths of them singletons. Sequenced: lung tumor tissue. All receptors derive from a woman in her forties or fifties with non-small cell lung cancer.

On this clonotype: The junction departs from the called germline gene at one end, perhaps through a read error. In DNA, the CDR3 is TGTGCCAGTAGGAGGGCGATCACAAATACGCAGTATTTT. This codes for CASRRAITNTQYF. The chain links TRBV6-5 to TRBJ2-3; D is possibly TRBD2 (6 bases). The CDR3 has 13 residues. CDR1 is MNHEY, CDR2 SVGAGI, per germline.

The chain combines TRBV7-8 with TRBJ2-7; D possibly corresponds to TRBD1 (5 bases). The CDR3 is 13 amino acids. Trimming left V 1 base short and J 8 bases short, with 12 bases between. Germline CDR1 reads SGHVS; CDR2 reads FQNEAQ. In DNA, the CDR3 is TGTGCCAGCAGCTTAGTAGGGGTTTACAAGCAGTACTTC. This encodes CASSLVGVYKQYF.

With regard to this clonotype: A much larger clone sits a single nucleotide away, making a read error possible. The chain couples TRBV30 to TRBJ2-1; unclear D gene. The V gene lost 7 bases and the J gene lost 5 bases, with 9 bases spanning the gap. The CDR3 extends over 11 amino acids. The germline V gene has CDR1 GTSNPN and CDR2 SVGIG (reference sequence). The CDR3 protein is CAYGRDNEQFF. CDR3 in DNA: TGTGCCTACGGACGTGACAATGAGCAGTTCTTC.

On this clonotype itself: Its ends do not fully match the called genes, so a read error is possible. The genes are TRBV4-1 and TRBJ2-3; D gene ambiguous. Germline V gene data show CDR1 as MGHRA and CDR2 as YSYEKL. The CDR3 extends over 16 amino acids. The CDR3 here is CTSSQDRLVSTDTQYF. The CDR3 region has the DNA TGCACCAGCAGCCAAGATCGGCTAGTTAGCACAGATACGCAATATTTT.

This chain joins TRBV7-9 and TRBJ2-1; no clear D gene. The CDR3 runs 13 residues. CDR1 SEHNR and CDR2 FQNEAQ come from the germline V gene (reference sequence). Trimming shortened V by 5 bases and J by 6 bases, and 11 bases separated the two germline ends. CDR3 coding DNA: TGTGCCAGCAGCGATAGTGACACCAATGAGCAGTTCTTC. This encodes CASSDSDTNEQFF.

This clonotype was seen ten or more times. The gene calls are TRBV20-1 and TRBJ1-2, with D perhaps matching TRBD1 (5 bases). CDR1 is DFQATT, CDR2 SNEGSKA, per germline (reference sequence). V was shortened by 6 bases and J by 6 bases, with 11 bases between the two germline ends. The CDR3 spans 11 residues. The CDR3 region is CSASRGHGYTF. The CDR3 nucleotides are TGCAGTGCCTCACGGGGACATGGCTACACCTTC.

As to this clonotype: Because it lacks the conserved phenylalanine or tryptophan at the end, this CDR3 is likely a read error. The chain has TRBV20-1 and TRBJ1-2; TRBD1 matches 8 bases. Germline V CDR1 and CDR2: DFQATT, SNEGSKA (reference sequence). The CDR3 totals 14 residues. This CDR3 reads CSATRDRPNYGYTL. The CDR3 nucleotides read TGCAGTGCTACCCGGGACAGGCCGAACTATGGATACACCCTC.

Note on this clonotype: The junction departs from the called germline gene at one end, perhaps through a read error. The rearrangement links TRBV12-3 or TRBV12-4 to TRBJ2-2, with D perhaps TRBD1 or TRBD2 (5 bases each). The CDR3 is 11 residues long. The CDR3 region is CASSLPRELSF. CDR3 in DNA: TGTGCCAGCAGTTTACCCAGGGAGCTGTCTTTT.

The V call is TRBV5-5, the J call TRBJ1-5; 7 bases line up with TRBD1. The end of the DNA is better explained by TRBJ2-3, so the J call may be wrong. CDR1 and CDR2 (germline): SGHKS, YYEKEE (reference sequence). This CDR3 region has 13 residues. The CDR3 spells CASSGTANQPQYF. The CDR3 coding sequence is TGTGCCAGCAGCGGGACAGCGAATCAGCCCCAGTATTTT.

On this clonotype: Sequence at one end of the junction differs from germline and may be a read error. The rearrangement uses TRBV4-2 and TRBJ2-1; 7 bases map to TRBD2. The germline V gene has CDR1 LGHNA and CDR2 YNFKEQ. This CDR3 region has 16 residues. DNA of the CDR3: TGTGGCAGCAGCCAAGAAAGATTAGCGGGCTGGAATGAGCAGTTCTTC. Amino acid sequence: CGSSQERLAGWNEQFF.